This T cell receptor (beta chain) was recovered during a study of tumor-infiltrating lymphocytes in localized non-small cell lung cancer. Overall study: Several tumor histologies, both smoking statuses, and some post-neoadjuvant chemotherapy samples were included.

Germline V gives CDR1 KGHSH, CDR2 LQKENI. V was pared by 2 bases and J by 8 bases, with 15 bases between. This CDR3 comprises 14 residues. The method was immunoSEQ multiplex PCR; TCRdb's version includes in-frame clones alone and lacks a portion of them. The sample records 6,400 or so clones, about 80% being singletons. Findings of the study overall: No T-cell fraction difference was seen between IM1 and IM2 tumors. Technical variation could not be separated from intratumor heterogeneity here.

Regarding this clone: The antigen remains unidentified.

The sequenced sample was uninvolved lung tissue not adjacent to the tumor. This clonotype originated in a human donor with non-small cell lung cancer. J is TRBJ1-2 and V is TRBV18; possible D gene TRBD1, 6 bases. CDR3 nucleotide sequence: TGTGCCAGCTCACCAGGAACAGGGCAAAAGGGCTACACCTTC. Translation gives CASSPGTGQKGYTF. Supplemented by reference TRBV18 and TRBJ1-2, the full variable domain reads NAGVMQNPRHLVRRRGQEARLRCSPMKGHSHVYWYRQLPEEGLKFMVYLQKENIIDESGMPKERFSAEFPKEGPSILRIQQVVRGDSAAYFCASSPGTGQKGYTFGSGTRLTVV.